This record covers a single T cell receptor (beta chain). These data are taken from a study of blood T cell repertoires in COVID-19. Trimming at V came to 1 base and at J to 3 bases, leaving 5 bases not matched to a gene. CDR1 and CDR2 from the germline V gene are LGHNA and YNFKEQ. The CDR3 is 17 residues long. Repertoires were generated with immunoSEQ multiplex PCR, while TCRdb's copy carries only in-frame clones and drops some. The top ten hold approximately 19% of the sample, which has 20,000 to 25,000 clones, over 65% seen once. The sequence derives from a human donor in a cohort sampled during active or convalescent COVID-19. Sequenced material: peripheral blood. The V call is TRBV4-2, the J call TRBJ2-2, with 10 bases that match TRBD2. The CDR3 bases are TGTGCCAGCAGCCAAGGGACACTAGCGGGGTACACCGGGGAGCTGTTTTTT. Amino acid sequence: CASSQGTLAGYTGELFF.